These 17 T cell receptor beta chains share one sample of origin, sequenced in a study of CD8 T cells in Susac syndrome. Reverse transcription used about 0.45 to 1 ug RNA and random hexamers. TCRdb called the immunoSEQ multiplex PCR reads again in MiXCR, with one record for every CDR3 protein. The data show some 300,000 distinct CDR3 sequences, with around 91% seen just once and 0.18% held by the top ten. Sequences were obtained from CD8+ T cells from PBMCs. These receptors were obtained from a human donor with multiple sclerosis.

In this sample, this clonotype turned up once. The chain uses TRBV25-1 and TRBJ2-7, with D unclear. In germline, CDR1 is MGHDK, CDR2 SYGVNS. The CDR3 contains 11 residues. The V gene lost 5 bases and the J gene lost 7 bases, with 9 bases spanning the gap. This chain's CDR3 is CASSFLGEQYF. In nucleotides, the CDR3 is TGTGCCAGCAGTTTCTTAGGGGAGCAGTACTTC.

This clonotype has a handful of counts. The V gene is TRBV7-9, the J gene TRBJ1-2; no reliable D call. The CDR3 has 13 residues. Trimming shortened V by 2 bases and J by 2 bases, and 6 bases separated the two germline ends. Germline V gives CDR1 SEHNR, CDR2 FQNEAQ (reference sequence). The CDR3 region is CASSLQENYGYTF. The CDR3 DNA reads as TGTGCCAGCAGCTTACAGGAGAACTATGGCTACACCTTC.

The genes are TRBV15 and TRBJ2-2; D uncertain. CDR1 and CDR2 (germline): LNHNV, YYDKDF (reference sequence). V lost 5 bases, J lost 6 bases, and 10 bases lay in between. CDR3 length: 13 residues. CDR3 in DNA: TGTGCCACCAGCTCCCGGTCTGCCGGGGAGCTGTTTTTT. It yields the protein CATSSRSAGELFF.

This chain links TRBV18 with TRBJ2-4; D gene uncertain. The V gene's germline CDR1 is KGHSH and CDR2 LQKENI. V was trimmed by 6 bases and J by 5 bases, leaving 11 bases between them. The length of the CDR3 is 13 residues. CDR3 residues: CASSPPEENIQYF. The DNA of the CDR3 is TGTGCCAGCTCCCCCCCCGAGGAAAACATTCAGTACTTC. Based on the CDR3 plus reference TRBV18 and TRBJ2-4, the full variable domain is NAGVMQNPRHLVRRRGQEARLRCSPMKGHSHVYWYRQLPEEGLKFMVYLQKENIIDESGMPKERFSAEFPKEGPSILRIQQVVRGDSAAYFCASSPPEENIQYFGAGTRLSVL.

This clonotype appeared a single time. DNA of the CDR3: TGCGCCAGCAGCCAGCTAGCGGGATCCTACGAGCAGTACTTC. This translates into CASSQLAGSYEQYF. The chain recombines TRBV4-1 with TRBJ2-7; 9 bases line up with TRBD2. The CDR3 is made up of 14 amino acids. The J segment lost 1 base and the V segment lost 3 bases, leaving 1 base of the junction unmatched. CDR1 MGHRA and CDR2 YSYEKL come from the germline V gene.

The chain combines TRBV5-1 with TRBJ1-1; 11 nucleotides align to TRBD1. The CDR3 totals 17 residues. Germline-derived CDR1 and CDR2 are SGHRS and YFSETQ. Trimming took 0 bases from V and 11 from J; bases not matched to a gene: 15. This CDR3 is CASSLGTVGTGGIGAFF. The CDR3 DNA follows: TGCGCCAGCAGCTTGGGCACGGTGGGGACAGGGGGAATTGGCGCTTTCTTT.

The count of this clonotype is one. This sequence joins TRBV7-3 and TRBJ2-1; perhaps D is TRBD1 or TRBD2 (7 bases each). V was pared by 5 bases and J by 7 bases, with 21 bases between. Looked up from germline, CDR1 is SGHTA and CDR2 is FQGTGA. This CDR3 has 16 residues. This CDR3 is CASSDYRGAGVNEQFF. For the CDR3, the DNA is TGTGCCAGCAGCGATTACAGGGGCGCGGGGGTGAATGAGCAGTTCTTC.

The rearrangement links TRBV20-1 to TRBJ2-5; 11 bases fit TRBD2. The ends lost 3 bases at V and 4 bases at J; junction bases unmatched: 7. Looked up from germline, CDR1 is DFQATT and CDR2 is SNEGSKA (reference sequence). CDR3 length: 15 residues. CDR3 DNA: TGCAGTGCTAGTATAACTAGCGGGAGTCCAGAGACCCAGTACTTC. The encoded protein is CSASITSGSPETQYF.

V and J are TRBV7-3 and TRBJ2-1; D possibly corresponds to TRBD2 (6 bases). V was shortened by 1 base and J by 3 bases, with 13 bases between the two germline ends. This CDR3 has 16 residues. Germline V CDR1 and CDR2: SGHTA, FQGTGA. This chain's CDR3 is CASSLNSGTYYNEQFF. The CDR3 DNA is TGTGCCAGCAGCTTAAACTCCGGGACTTACTACAATGAGCAGTTCTTC.

This chain joins TRBV28 and TRBJ2-1, with TRBD2 as a possible D gene (6 bases). The CDR3 contains 15 residues. Germline V gene sequence: CDR1 MDHEN, CDR2 SYDVKM. Trimming shortened V by 7 bases and J by 9 bases, and 22 bases separated the two germline ends. CDR3 coding DNA: TGTGCCAGCACCCCGGGGCGGGGCCCCCGGGGTGAGCAGTTCTTC. The encoded protein is CASTPGRGPRGEQFF.

This rearrangement joins TRBV3-1 to TRBJ2-7, with 8 bases identical to TRBD2. CDR3 length: 14 amino acids. Germline trimming cut 8 bases from V and 0 bases from J; bases unmatched to any gene: 6. Germline-derived CDR1 and CDR2 are LGHDT and YNNKEL (reference sequence). The CDR3 here is CASSGGMSSYEQYF. In DNA, the CDR3 is TGTGCCAGCTCGGGAGGGATGTCCTCCTACGAGCAGTACTTC.

V usage is TRBV29-1 and J usage is TRBJ2-2; 8 bases are a match to TRBD1. Germline values: CDR1 SQVTM, CDR2 ANQGSEA. The V segment lost 3 bases and the J segment 7 bases; nucleotides outside the gene matches: 4. This CDR3 is built from 13 residues. CDR3 region: CSVDGQGDGELFF. DNA of the CDR3: TGCAGCGTTGATGGACAGGGCGACGGGGAGCTGTTTTTT.

The genes are TRBV3-1 and TRBJ2-3, with D possibly being TRBD1 (6 bases). The CDR3 contains 16 residues. The germline V and J ends were trimmed by 0 bases and 0 bases, with 10 bases remaining between them. Germline CDR1 and CDR2: LGHDT and YNNKEL (reference sequence). CDR3 amino acids: CASSQEGAPSTDTQYF. The CDR3 nucleotides read TGTGCCAGCAGCCAAGAGGGGGCACCAAGCACAGATACGCAGTATTTT.

This chain uses TRBV6-1 with TRBJ2-3, with D unclear. The CDR3 consists of 13 residues. The germline V gene has CDR1 MNHNS and CDR2 SASEGT. The V end lost 6 bases, the J end lost 0 bases, and 7 bases lay between the germline ends. The CDR3 is CASRLSSTDTQYF. The CDR3 DNA reads as TGTGCCAGCAGGCTAAGCAGCACAGATACGCAGTATTTT.

The chain joins TRBV11-2 to TRBJ2-1; TRBD2 matches 10 bases. V trimming: 1 base; J trimming: 4 bases; junction bases outside the gene matches: 4. Germline values: CDR1 SGHAT, CDR2 FQNNGV. This CDR3 has 16 amino acids. The CDR3 bases are TGTGCCAGCAGCTTAGTCCCTAGCGGGAGTTACAATGAGCAGTTCTTC. This translates into CASSLVPSGSYNEQFF.

The chain joins TRBV28 to TRBJ2-7, with TRBD1 identical over 9 bases. The CDR3 length is 14 residues. The V and J ends lost 2 bases and 7 bases, in that order; junction bases with no gene match: 6. Germline CDR1 and CDR2: MDHEN and SYDVKM. CDR3 coding DNA: TGTGCCAGCAGTTTAGGGACAGGGTATCAAGAGCAGTACTTC. Residues: CASSLGTGYQEQYF.

CDR3 loop: CASSHDRAPNIQYF. CDR3 bases: TGTGCCAGCAGCCACGACAGGGCCCCAAACATTCAGTACTTC. V and J are TRBV6-2 or TRBV6-3 and TRBJ2-4; 7 positions agree with TRBD1. V gave up 6 bases and J gave up 6 bases; unmatched junction bases: 8. Germline CDR1 and CDR2: MNHEY and SVGEGT. This CDR3 has 14 amino acids.